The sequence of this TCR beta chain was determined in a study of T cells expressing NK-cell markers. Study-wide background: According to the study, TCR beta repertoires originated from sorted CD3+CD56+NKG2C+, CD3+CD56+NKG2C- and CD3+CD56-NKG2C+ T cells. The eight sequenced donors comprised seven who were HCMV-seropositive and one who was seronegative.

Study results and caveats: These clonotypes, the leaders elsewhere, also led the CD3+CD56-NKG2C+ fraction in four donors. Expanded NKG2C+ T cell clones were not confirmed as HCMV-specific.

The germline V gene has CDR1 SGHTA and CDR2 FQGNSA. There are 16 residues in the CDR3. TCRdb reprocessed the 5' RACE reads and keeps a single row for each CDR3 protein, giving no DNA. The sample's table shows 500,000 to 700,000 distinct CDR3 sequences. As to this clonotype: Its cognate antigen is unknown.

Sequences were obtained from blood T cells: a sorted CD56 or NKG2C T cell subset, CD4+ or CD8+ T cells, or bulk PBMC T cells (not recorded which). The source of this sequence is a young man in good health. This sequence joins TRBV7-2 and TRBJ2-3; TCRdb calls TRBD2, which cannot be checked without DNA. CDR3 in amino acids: CASSLAPAGDTDTQYF.